One sample yielded the 20 T cell receptor beta chains listed below, sequenced in a study of cytomegalovirus exposure and HLA in healthy donors. PCR amplification relied on 60 Vbeta primers (plus 13 Jbeta primers). The protocol was immunoSEQ multiplex PCR, while the TCRdb copy is restricted to in-frame clones and leaves out a portion. This table has around 99,000 clones, 69% appearing once. Sequencing was performed on PBMCs. Receptors originate from a woman between 65 and 79 years old in good health and CMV-seropositive.

V gene TRBV29-1 combines with J gene TRBJ2-7; 7 positions agree with TRBD1. In germline, CDR1 is SQVTM, CDR2 ANQGSEA. The J segment lost 2 bases and the V segment lost 8 bases, leaving 27 bases of the junction unmatched. The CDR3 is 19 amino acids. In DNA, the CDR3 is TGCAGCCCCGCCTCTACTACATCGGGACAGCCTCCCCTTACCTACGAGCAGTACTTC. It specifies CSPASTTSGQPPLTYEQYF.

The chain employs TRBV4-1 and TRBJ2-3; D is uncertain. Trimming took off 2 bases at V and 0 bases at J, with 9 bases between the two ends. CDR3 length: 15 residues. The V gene's germline CDR1 is MGHRA and CDR2 YSYEKL. CDR3 in DNA: TGCGCCAGCAGCCAAAACAGTGCTAGCACAGATACGCAGTATTTT. As protein: CASSQNSASTDTQYF.

This clone was seen a handful of times. V and J are TRBV30 and TRBJ1-3; 7 positions match TRBD1. The germline V gene has CDR1 GTSNPN and CDR2 SVGIG (reference sequence). The V and J ends lost 1 base and 0 bases, in that order; junction bases with no gene match: 6. The CDR3 runs 16 residues. The CDR3 DNA reads TGTGCCTGGAGTGGGACAGGACCATTCTCTGGAAACACCATATATTTT. Its translation: CAWSGTGPFSGNTIYF.

This clone was observed once. The chain joins TRBV12-5 to TRBJ2-1, with 7 nucleotides matching TRBD2. The V gene's germline CDR1 is LGHNT and CDR2 FRNRAP. V was pared by 3 bases and J by 8 bases, with 10 bases of the junction left unmatched. This CDR3 has 15 amino acids. CDR3 sequence (DNA): TGTGCTAGTGGTTTAGGGCTAGCGGTAGTAGATGAGCAGTTCTTC. Its protein is CASGLGLAVVDEQFF.

This clone was picked up a small number of times. CDR3 sequence (DNA): TGTGCCAGCTGCGGTTTATTTTCCCCATTTGACTCTGGGGCCAACGTCCTGACTTTC. Translating it yields CASCGLFSPFDSGANVLTF. The chain recombines TRBV21-1 with TRBJ2-6; the D segment call TRBD2 is taken from the table without a DNA check. TRBV21-1 is a pseudogene. The CDR3 spans 19 residues.

The chain combines TRBV5-6 with TRBJ1-3, with D unclear. Trimming shortened V by 5 bases and J by 3 bases, and 9 bases separated the two germline ends. This CDR3 spans 13 amino acids. From germline, CDR1 is SGHDT and CDR2 YYEEEE. The CDR3 DNA reads TGTGCCAGCAGTTCGGGAGGTGGAAACACCATATATTTT. Residues: CASSSGGGNTIYF.

This clone was picked up a small number of times. The V gene is TRBV18, the J gene TRBJ1-1; perhaps TRBD1 as D (5 bases). The CDR3 loop spans 14 amino acids. Germline CDR1 and CDR2: KGHSH and LQKENI. Deletions cut 2 bases from V and 2 bases from J, with 9 bases between. CDR3 nucleotide sequence: TGTGCCAGCTCACCAGGGGCCTTAAACACTGAAGCTTTCTTT. Amino acids: CASSPGALNTEAFF.

This clone has only a few counts. The chain has TRBV12-5 and TRBJ2-7; 7 bases align to TRBD2. The CDR3 is 13 amino acids. With V trimmed by 5 bases and J by 7 bases, 8 bases remained unmatched. Per germline, CDR1 LGHNT and CDR2 FRNRAP. As DNA, the CDR3 is TGTGCTAGTGGTGGGGAGGGGAGACGGGAGCAGTACTTC. Encoded protein: CASGGEGRREQYF.

This clone has a single count. This chain uses TRBV5-6 with TRBJ2-7; D may be TRBD1 (6 bases). This CDR3 is 15 amino acids long. Germline V gene lookup returns CDR1 SGHDT and CDR2 YYEEEE. V lost 3 bases and J 4 bases, leaving 17 bases between the germline ends. The CDR3 spells CASSWTGTRNYEQYF. The CDR3 nucleotides are TGTGCCAGCAGCTGGACCGGGACACGGAATTACGAGCAGTACTTC.

The genes are TRBV29-1 and TRBJ1-2, with D maybe TRBD1 (6 bases). V was pared by 6 bases and J by 2 bases, with 16 bases between. The CDR3 has 14 amino acids. The germline gives CDR1 SQVTM, CDR2 ANQGSEA. CDR3 amino acids: CSVNEQGKNYGYTF. The CDR3 DNA follows: TGCAGCGTCAACGAACAGGGAAAAAACTATGGCTACACCTTC.

This chain's CDR3 is CASRRTSGGQETQYF. CDR3 nucleotides: TGTGCCAGCAGAAGGACTAGCGGGGGCCAAGAGACCCAGTACTTC. The chain couples TRBV2 to TRBJ2-5, with TRBD2 matching over 13 bases. Germline V CDR1 and CDR2: SNHLY, FYNNEI. J was trimmed by 1 base and V by 6 bases; bases with no gene match: 2. This CDR3 has 15 amino acids.

The rearrangement links TRBV29-1 to TRBJ1-6; D is uncertain. V was trimmed by 4 bases and J by 9 bases, leaving 10 bases between them. The length of the CDR3 is 12 residues. Germline values: CDR1 SQVTM, CDR2 ANQGSEA. DNA for the CDR3: TGCAGCGTTGGCGACGGGAGTTCACCCCTCCACTTT. It specifies CSVGDGSSPLHF.

This clone was counted only a few times. V and J are TRBV10-3 and TRBJ1-5; weak D call: TRBD1 (5 bases). This CDR3 has 14 residues. Germline V lookup: CDR1 ENHRY, CDR2 SYGVKD. V lost 3 bases to trimming and J lost 2 bases, with 8 bases between them. The CDR3 nucleotides are TGTGCCATCAGTGAAAGGGGTGGCAATCAGCCCCAGCATTTT. Translation gives CAISERGGNQPQHF.

This clone showed up just a few times. The chain links TRBV7-2 to TRBJ2-7; TRBD2 matches at 7 bases. The CDR3 loop spans 16 amino acids. The V and J ends lost 5 bases and 0 bases, in that order; junction bases with no gene match: 10. Germline V lookup: CDR1 SGHTA, CDR2 FQGNSA. The CDR3 bases are TGTGCCAGCAGCCCCCTTAGCGGGCTAAGCTCCTACGAGCAGTACTTC. The encoded protein is CASSPLSGLSSYEQYF.

V gene TRBV25-1 combines with J gene TRBJ1-5; 7 positions match TRBD1. Germline CDR1 is MGHDK and CDR2 is SYGVNS. V trimming: 4 bases; J trimming: 4 bases; junction bases outside the gene matches: 4. The CDR3 is 14 residues long. The CDR3 spells CASSAETGNQPQHF. CDR3 nucleotide sequence: TGTGCCAGCAGTGCCGAGACAGGGAATCAGCCCCAGCATTTT.

This clone was seen more than once but under ten times. The junction departs from germline at one end; a sequencing error may be responsible. V usage is TRBV7-2 and J usage is TRBJ2-1; TRBD2 agrees at 8 bases. Germline V CDR1 and CDR2: SGHTA, FQGNSA. The CDR3 spans 21 residues. The chain's CDR3 is CASTLALTSGGSYRSYNEQFF. The CDR3 DNA reads as TGTGCCAGCACCTTAGCCTTAACTAGCGGTGGGTCGTACCGCTCCTACAATGAGCAGTTCTTC.

The genes are TRBV19 and TRBJ1-2, with TRBD1 matching over 9 bases. Germline V lookup: CDR1 LNHDA, CDR2 SQIVND (reference sequence). The CDR3 contains 14 residues. J lost 2 bases, V lost 6 bases, and 4 bases had no gene match. This chain's CDR3 is CASRGQGTNYGYTF. The CDR3 DNA is TGTGCCAGTAGGGGACAGGGTACCAACTATGGCTACACCTTC.

This clone was observed many times. This same CDR3 is encoded by further DNA sequences in the sample. The DNA of the CDR3 is TGTGCCAGCAGTGAAGCGGGGGCGACTAATGAAAAACTGTTTTTT. Translated, it gives CASSEAGATNEKLFF. The gene calls are TRBV6-1 and TRBJ1-4; tentative D call: TRBD1 (6 bases). Germline values: CDR1 MNHNS, CDR2 SASEGT. The CDR3 is 15 amino acids. V was pared by 0 bases and J by 2 bases, with 7 bases between.

In this sample, this clone turned up a few times. V and J are TRBV10-3 and TRBJ2-2; 8 bases match TRBD2. V gave up 0 bases and J gave up 4 bases; unmatched junction bases: 7. Germline CDR1 and CDR2: ENHRY and SYGVKD. The CDR3 contains 17 residues. CDR3 in amino acids: CAISESSGLAGTGELFF. DNA for the CDR3: TGTGCCATCAGTGAGTCAAGCGGCCTAGCGGGCACCGGGGAGCTGTTTTTT.

This clone was counted between two and nine times. This chain uses TRBV6-1 with TRBJ2-7; 7 bases agree with TRBD2. The CDR3 contains 16 residues. Germline CDR1 MNHNS, CDR2 SASEGT. The ends lost 1 base at V and 2 bases at J; junction bases unmatched: 8. CDR3 DNA sequence: TGTGCCAGCAGTGAAGTTGGCGGGGGAACACCCTACGAGCAGTACTTC. This encodes CASSEVGGGTPYEQYF.